The clone carrying this T cell receptor (beta chain) came up a few times. This entry belongs to a study of shared clonotypes between healthy human individuals. Measured with immunoSEQ multiplex PCR; TCRdb has only the in-frame clones, and not every one. The sample has more than 400,000 clones, roughly 80% seen once. CDR3 length: 15 residues. CDR1 SGHTA and CDR2 FQGNSA come from the germline V gene. V was clipped by 2 bases and J by 2 bases, with 10 bases between them. This receptor was taken from a woman aged 40-49 years in good health. Some clones in this sample may be carry-over from other donors' samples. The chain is built from TRBV7-2 and TRBJ1-5; D gene uncertain. Sequenced input: PBMCs. The CDR3 here is CASSLRISGNQPQHF. The CDR3 DNA follows: TGTGCCAGCAGCTTAAGGATCTCGGGCAATCAGCCCCAGCATTTT.